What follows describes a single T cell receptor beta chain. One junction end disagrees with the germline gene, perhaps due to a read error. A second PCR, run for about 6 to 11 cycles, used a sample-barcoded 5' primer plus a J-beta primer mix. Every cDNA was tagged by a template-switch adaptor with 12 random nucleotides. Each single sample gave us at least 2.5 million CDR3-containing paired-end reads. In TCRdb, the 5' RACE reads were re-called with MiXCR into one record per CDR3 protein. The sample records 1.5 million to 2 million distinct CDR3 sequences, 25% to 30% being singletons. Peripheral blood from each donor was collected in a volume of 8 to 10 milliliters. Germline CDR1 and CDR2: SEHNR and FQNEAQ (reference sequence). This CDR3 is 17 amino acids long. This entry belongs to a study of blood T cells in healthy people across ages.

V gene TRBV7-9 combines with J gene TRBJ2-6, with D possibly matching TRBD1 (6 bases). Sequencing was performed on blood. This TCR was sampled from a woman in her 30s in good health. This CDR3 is CAGSRPLRGSGANVLTF. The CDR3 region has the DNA TGTGCCGGCAGTCGGCCCCTGAGGGGGTCTGGGGCCAACGTCCTGACTTTC.